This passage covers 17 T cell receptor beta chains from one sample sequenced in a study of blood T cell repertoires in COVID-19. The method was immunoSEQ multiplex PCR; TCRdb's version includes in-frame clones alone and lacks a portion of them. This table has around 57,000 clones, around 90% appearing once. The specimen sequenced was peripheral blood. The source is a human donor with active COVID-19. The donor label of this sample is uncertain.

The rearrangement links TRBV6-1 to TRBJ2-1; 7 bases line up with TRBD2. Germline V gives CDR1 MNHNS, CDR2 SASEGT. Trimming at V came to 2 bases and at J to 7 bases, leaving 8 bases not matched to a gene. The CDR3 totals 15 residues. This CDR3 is CASSESGRAENEQFF. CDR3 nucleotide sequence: TGTGCCAGCAGTGAAAGTGGGAGGGCCGAGAATGAGCAGTTCTTC.

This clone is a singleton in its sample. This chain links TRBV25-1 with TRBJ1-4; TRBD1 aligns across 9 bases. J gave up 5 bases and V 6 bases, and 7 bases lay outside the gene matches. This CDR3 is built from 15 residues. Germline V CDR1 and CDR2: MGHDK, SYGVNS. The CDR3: CASSARQGGNEKLFF. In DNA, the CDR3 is TGTGCCAGCAGCGCGCGACAGGGGGGGAATGAAAAACTGTTTTTT.

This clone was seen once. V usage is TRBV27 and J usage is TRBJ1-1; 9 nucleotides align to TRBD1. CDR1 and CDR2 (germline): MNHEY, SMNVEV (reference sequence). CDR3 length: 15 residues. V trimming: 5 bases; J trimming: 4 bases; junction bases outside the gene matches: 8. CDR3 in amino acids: CASSTYGQGSTEAFF. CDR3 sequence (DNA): TGTGCCAGCAGTACCTACGGACAGGGGAGCACTGAAGCTTTCTTT.

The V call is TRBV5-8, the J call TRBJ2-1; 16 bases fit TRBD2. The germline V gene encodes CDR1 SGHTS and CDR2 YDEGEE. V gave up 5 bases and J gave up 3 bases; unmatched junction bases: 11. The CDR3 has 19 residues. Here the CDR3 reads CASRPLGTSGGGNYNEQFF. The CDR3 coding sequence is TGTGCCAGCAGGCCTCTTGGGACTAGCGGGGGGGGAAACTACAATGAGCAGTTCTTC.

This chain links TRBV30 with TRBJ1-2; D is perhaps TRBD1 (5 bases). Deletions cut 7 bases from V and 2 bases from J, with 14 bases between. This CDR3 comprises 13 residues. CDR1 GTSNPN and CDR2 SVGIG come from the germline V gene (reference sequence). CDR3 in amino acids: CASTTRTNYGYTF. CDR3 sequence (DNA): TGTGCCTCCACGACCCGGACAAACTATGGCTACACCTTC.

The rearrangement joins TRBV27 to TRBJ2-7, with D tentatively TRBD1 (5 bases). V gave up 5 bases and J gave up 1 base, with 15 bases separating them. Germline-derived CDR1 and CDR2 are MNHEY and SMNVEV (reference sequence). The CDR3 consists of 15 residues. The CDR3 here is CASSTRVGRSYEQYF. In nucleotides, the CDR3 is TGTGCCAGCAGTACAAGAGTGGGGCGATCCTACGAGCAGTACTTC.

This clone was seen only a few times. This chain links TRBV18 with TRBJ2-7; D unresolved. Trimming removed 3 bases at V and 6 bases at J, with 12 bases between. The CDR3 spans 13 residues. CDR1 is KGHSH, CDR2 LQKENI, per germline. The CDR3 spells CASSPLPAGEQYF. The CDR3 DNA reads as TGTGCCAGCTCACCCCTGCCGGCAGGCGAGCAGTACTTC.

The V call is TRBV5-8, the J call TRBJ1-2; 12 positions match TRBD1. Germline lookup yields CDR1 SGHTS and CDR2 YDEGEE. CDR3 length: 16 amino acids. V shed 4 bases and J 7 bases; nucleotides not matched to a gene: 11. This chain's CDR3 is CASSTPGTGGRPGYTF. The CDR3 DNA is TGTGCCAGCAGCACACCCGGGACAGGGGGCCGCCCTGGCTACACCTTC.

The CDR3 loop reads CASSQGREAFF. In DNA, the CDR3 is TGTGCCAGCAGCCAAGGGAGGGAAGCTTTCTTT. The chain joins TRBV6-5 to TRBJ1-1, with D unresolved. V shed 6 bases and J shed 8 bases, with 10 bases lying between them. The CDR3 is made up of 11 amino acids. Germline V gives CDR1 MNHEY, CDR2 SVGAGI.

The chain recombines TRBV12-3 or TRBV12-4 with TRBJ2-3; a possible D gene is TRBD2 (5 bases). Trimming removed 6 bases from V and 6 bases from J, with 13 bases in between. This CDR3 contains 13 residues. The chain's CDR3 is CASRPDPGDTQYF. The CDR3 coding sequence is TGTGCCAGCAGACCGGACCCGGGGGATACGCAGTATTTT.

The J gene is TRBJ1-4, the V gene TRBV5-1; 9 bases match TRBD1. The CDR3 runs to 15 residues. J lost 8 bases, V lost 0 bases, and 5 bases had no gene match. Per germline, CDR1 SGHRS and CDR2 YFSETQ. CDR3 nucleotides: TGCGCCAGCAGCTTGGATACAGGGGGCTGGGAAAAACTGTTTTTT. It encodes CASSLDTGGWEKLFF.

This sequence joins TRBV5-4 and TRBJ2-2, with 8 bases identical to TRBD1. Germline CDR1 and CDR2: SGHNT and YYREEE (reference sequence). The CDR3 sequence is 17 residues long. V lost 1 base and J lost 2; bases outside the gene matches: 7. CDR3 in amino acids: CASSLPLGQGNTGELFF. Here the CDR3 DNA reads TGTGCCAGCAGCTTGCCCTTAGGACAGGGTAACACCGGGGAGCTGTTTTTT.

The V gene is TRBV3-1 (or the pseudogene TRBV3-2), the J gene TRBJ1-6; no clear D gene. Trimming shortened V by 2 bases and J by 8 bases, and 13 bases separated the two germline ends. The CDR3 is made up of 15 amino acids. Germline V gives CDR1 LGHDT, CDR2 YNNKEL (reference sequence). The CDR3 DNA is TGTGCCAGCAGCCAAATTTCAACAGTTGATTCACCCCTCCACTTT. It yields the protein CASSQISTVDSPLHF.

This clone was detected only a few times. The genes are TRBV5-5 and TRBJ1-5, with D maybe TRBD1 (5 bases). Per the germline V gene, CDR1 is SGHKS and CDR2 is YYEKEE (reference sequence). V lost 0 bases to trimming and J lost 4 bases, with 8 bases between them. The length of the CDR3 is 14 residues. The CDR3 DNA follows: TGTGCCAGCAGCTTGGGGACATTAAATCAGCCCCAGCATTTT. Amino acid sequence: CASSLGTLNQPQHF.

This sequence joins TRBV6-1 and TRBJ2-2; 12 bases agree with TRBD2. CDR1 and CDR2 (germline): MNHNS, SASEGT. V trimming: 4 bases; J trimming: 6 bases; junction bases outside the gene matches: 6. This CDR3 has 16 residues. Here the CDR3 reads CASSGIPSGRAGELFF. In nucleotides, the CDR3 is TGTGCCAGCAGTGGAATACCTAGCGGGAGGGCCGGGGAGCTGTTTTTT.

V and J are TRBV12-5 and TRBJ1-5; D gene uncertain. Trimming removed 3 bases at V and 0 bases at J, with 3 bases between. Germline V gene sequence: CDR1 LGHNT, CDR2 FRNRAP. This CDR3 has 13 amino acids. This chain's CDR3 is CASGFSSNQPQHF. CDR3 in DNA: TGTGCTAGTGGTTTTAGTAGCAATCAGCCCCAGCATTTT.

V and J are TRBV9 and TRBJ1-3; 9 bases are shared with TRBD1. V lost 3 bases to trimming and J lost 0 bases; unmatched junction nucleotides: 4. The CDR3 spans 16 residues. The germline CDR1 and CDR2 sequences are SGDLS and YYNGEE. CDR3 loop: CASSAGQGNSGNTIYF. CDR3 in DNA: TGTGCCAGCAGCGCAGGACAGGGGAACTCTGGAAACACCATATATTTT.